Listed below are T cell receptor beta chains from one sample, sequenced in a study of blood T cell repertoires in COVID-19. Measured with immunoSEQ multiplex PCR; TCRdb has only the in-frame clones, and not every one. Here the sample spans approximately 200,000 clones, around 85% being singletons. The sequencing sample was made of peripheral blood. The source of these receptors is a man between 65 and 79 years old with active or convalescent COVID-19. Each CDR3 is given with its conserved first and last residue. D genes are given only for firm matches. Clone size is given for some rows only: seen once, a few or many times, or a class if the clone is expanded.

TRBJ2-5,TRBV5-1,-,TRBD1,CASSWDRQETQYF,TGCGCCAGCAGCTGGGACAGACAAGAGACCCAGTACTTC
TRBJ1-2,TRBV2,-,-,CASSPDRDNYGYTF,TGTGCCAGCAGTCCGGACAGAGACAACTATGGCTACACCTTC
TRBJ2-7,TRBV28,-,TRBD1,CASSWGQNYEQYF,TGTGCCAGCAGTTGGGGACAGAATTACGAGCAGTACTTC
TRBJ1-1,TRBV20-1,once,-,CSAPSGAEAFF,TGCAGTGCTCCTTCGGGGGCTGAAGCTTTCTTT
TRBJ2-7,TRBV18,-,-,CASSPDPGVGEQYF,TGTGCCAGCTCGCCGGACCCAGGGGTAGGTGAGCAGTACTTC
TRBJ2-7,TRBV19,-,-,CASSMQGYEQYF,TGTGCCAGTAGTATGCAGGGCTACGAGCAGTACTTC
TRBJ1-6,TRBV27,-,-,CASSPRREPLHF,TGTGCCAGCAGCCCGCGCAGGGAACCCCTCCACTTT
TRBJ2-7,TRBV4-1,-,TRBD1,CASSQDERGRIYEQYF,TGCGCCAGCAGCCAAGATGAAAGGGGGCGCATTTACGAGCAGTACTTC
TRBJ1-2,TRBV6-5,-,-,CASSYSRTANYGYTF,TGTGCCAGCAGTTACTCTAGGACAGCTAACTATGGCTACACCTTC
TRBJ1-4,TRBV2,-,-,CASSKADSRLGKLFF,TGTGCCAGCAGTAAGGCGGACAGCCGATTAGGAAAACTGTTTTTT
TRBJ1-4,TRBV23-1,-,TRBD1,CASSQQGQSFPHNEKLFF,TGCGCCAGCAGTCAACAGGGACAGTCCTTTCCCCATAATGAAAAACTGTTTTTT
TRBJ1-3,TRBV7-8,-,-,CASSLEAGQNSGNTIYF,TGTGCCAGCAGCTTAGAGGCAGGACAGAACTCTGGAAACACCATATATTTT
TRBJ1-1,TRBV27,-,TRBD1,CASSWGQLNTEAFF,TGTGCCAGCAGTTGGGGACAGTTGAACACTGAAGCTTTCTTT
TRBJ2-2,TRBV5-5,-,-,CASSHGSLGELFF,TGCGCCAGCAGCCACGGGAGTCTCGGGGAGCTGTTTTTT
TRBJ2-1,TRBV24-1,-,-,CATSDAGNSKSREQFF,TGTGCCACCAGTGATGCTGGCAATTCAAAGTCCCGAGAGCAGTTCTTC
TRBJ1-1,TRBV4-3,-,-,CASSHSRNTEAFF,TGCGCCAGCAGCCATTCCCGGAACACTGAAGCTTTCTTT
TRBJ1-2,TRBV5-4,-,-,CASSLAQGSNYGYTF,TGTGCCAGCAGCTTGGCACAGGGATCTAACTATGGCTACACCTTC
TRBJ2-5,TRBV3-1/TRBV3-2,once,-,CACSTGTGETQYF,TGTGCCTGCTCGACAGGGACTGGGGAGACCCAGTACTTC